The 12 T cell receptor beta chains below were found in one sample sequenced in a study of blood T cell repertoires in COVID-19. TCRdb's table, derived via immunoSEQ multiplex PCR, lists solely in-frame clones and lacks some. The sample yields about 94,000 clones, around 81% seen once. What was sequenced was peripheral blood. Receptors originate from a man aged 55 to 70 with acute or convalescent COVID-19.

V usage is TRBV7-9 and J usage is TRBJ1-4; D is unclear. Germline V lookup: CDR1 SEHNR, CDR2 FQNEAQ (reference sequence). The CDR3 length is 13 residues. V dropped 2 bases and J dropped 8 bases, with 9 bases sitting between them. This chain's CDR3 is CASSLTGKEKLFF. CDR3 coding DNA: TGTGCCAGCAGCTTAACGGGGAAAGAAAAACTGTTTTTT.

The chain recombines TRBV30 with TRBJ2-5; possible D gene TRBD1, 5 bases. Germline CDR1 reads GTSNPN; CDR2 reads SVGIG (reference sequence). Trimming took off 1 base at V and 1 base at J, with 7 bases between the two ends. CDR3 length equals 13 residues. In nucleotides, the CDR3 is TGTGCCTGGAGTGAACAGGTCCAAGAGACCCAGTACTTC. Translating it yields CAWSEQVQETQYF.

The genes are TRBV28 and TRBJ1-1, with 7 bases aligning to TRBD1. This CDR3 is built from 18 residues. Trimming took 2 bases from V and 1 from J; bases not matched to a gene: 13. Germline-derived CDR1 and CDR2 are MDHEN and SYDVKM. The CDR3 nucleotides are TGTGCCAGCAGTTTACCCACATTGGGACAGACTAGGAACACTGAAGCTTTCTTT. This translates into CASSLPTLGQTRNTEAFF.

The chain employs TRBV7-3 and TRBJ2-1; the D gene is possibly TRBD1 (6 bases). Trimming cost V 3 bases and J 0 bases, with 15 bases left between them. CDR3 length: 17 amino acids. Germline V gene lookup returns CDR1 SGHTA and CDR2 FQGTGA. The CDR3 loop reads CASSFPGMDSSYNEQFF. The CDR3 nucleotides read TGTGCCAGCAGCTTCCCCGGCATGGACAGCTCCTACAATGAGCAGTTCTTC.

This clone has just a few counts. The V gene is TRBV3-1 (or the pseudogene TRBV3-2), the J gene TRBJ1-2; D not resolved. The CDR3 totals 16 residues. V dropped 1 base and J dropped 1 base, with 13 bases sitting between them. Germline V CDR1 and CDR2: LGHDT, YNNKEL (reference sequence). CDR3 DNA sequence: TGTGCCAGCAGCCAAGTATCCCAGATTAATAACTATGGCTACACCTTC. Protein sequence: CASSQVSQINNYGYTF.

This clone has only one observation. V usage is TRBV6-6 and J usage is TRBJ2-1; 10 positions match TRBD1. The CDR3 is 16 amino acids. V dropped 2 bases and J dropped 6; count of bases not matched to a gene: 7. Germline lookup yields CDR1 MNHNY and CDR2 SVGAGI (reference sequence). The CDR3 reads CASSYPGQGKGNEQFF. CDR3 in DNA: TGTGCCAGCAGTTACCCGGGACAGGGGAAGGGCAATGAGCAGTTCTTC.

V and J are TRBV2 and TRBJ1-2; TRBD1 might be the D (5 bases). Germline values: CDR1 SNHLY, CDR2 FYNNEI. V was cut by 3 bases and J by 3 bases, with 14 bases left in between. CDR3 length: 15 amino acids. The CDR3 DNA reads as TGTGCCAGCAGTGAGGGGCAGGGTGTGGACTATGGCTACACCTTC. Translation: CASSEGQGVDYGYTF.

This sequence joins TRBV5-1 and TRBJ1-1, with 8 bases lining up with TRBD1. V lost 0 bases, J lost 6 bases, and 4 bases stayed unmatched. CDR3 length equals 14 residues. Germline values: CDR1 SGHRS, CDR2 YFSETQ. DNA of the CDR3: TGCGCCAGCAGCTTGGACAGGGGGAGCGCTGAAGCTTTCTTT. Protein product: CASSLDRGSAEAFF.

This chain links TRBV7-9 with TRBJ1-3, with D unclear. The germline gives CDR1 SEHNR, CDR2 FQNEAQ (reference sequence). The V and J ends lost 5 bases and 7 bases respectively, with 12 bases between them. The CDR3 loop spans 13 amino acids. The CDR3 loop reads CASSTAISNTIYF. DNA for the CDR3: TGTGCCAGCAGCACCGCTATTAGTAACACCATATATTTT.

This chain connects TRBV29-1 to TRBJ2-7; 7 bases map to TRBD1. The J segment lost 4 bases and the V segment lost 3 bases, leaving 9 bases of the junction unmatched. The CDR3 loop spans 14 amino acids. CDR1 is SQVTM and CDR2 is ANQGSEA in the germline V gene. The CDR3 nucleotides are TGCAGCGTTGAGGGTGACAGGGCACCTTACGAGCAGTACTTC. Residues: CSVEGDRAPYEQYF.

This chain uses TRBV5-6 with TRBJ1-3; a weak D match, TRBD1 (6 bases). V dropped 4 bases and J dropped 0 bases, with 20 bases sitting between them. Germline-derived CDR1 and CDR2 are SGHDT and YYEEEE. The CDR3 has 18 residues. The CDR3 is CASSQLRGLLFSGNTIYF. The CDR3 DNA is TGTGCCAGCAGCCAGTTGCGGGGGCTCCTCTTCTCTGGAAACACCATATATTTT.

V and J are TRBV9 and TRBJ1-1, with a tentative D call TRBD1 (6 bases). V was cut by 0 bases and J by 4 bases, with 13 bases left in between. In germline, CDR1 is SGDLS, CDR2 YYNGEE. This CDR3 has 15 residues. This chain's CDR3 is CASSVDGGASTEAFF. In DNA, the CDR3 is TGTGCCAGCAGCGTAGATGGGGGGGCTAGCACTGAAGCTTTCTTT.